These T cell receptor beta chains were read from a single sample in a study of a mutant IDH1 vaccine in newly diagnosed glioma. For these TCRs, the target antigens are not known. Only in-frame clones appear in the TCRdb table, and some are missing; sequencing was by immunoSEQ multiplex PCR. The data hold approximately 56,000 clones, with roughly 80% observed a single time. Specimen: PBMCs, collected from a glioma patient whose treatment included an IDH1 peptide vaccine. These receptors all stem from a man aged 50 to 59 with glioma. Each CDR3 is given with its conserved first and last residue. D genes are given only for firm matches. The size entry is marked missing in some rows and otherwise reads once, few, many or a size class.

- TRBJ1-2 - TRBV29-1 TGCAGCGTTGTAGGCCAACCGGGCGGCTACACCTTC CSVVGQPGGYTF
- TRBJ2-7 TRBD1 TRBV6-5 TGTGCCAGCAGTTCCGGGACAGGGGTCTACGAGCAGTACTTC CASSSGTGVYEQYF
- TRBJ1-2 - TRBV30 TGTGCCTGGAGTGTACTGGGGGCTAGCTATGGCTACACCTTC CAWSVLGASYGYTF
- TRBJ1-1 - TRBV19 TGTGCCAGTAGTCCGGGGACGACTGAAGCTTTCTTT CASSPGTTEAFF
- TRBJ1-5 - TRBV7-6 TGTGCCAGCAGCTTAACAGCAGGCCAGAATCAGCCCCAGCATTTT CASSLTAGQNQPQHF
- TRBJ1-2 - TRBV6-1 TGTGCCAGCAGTATCGATCTGGACAGAAACTATGGCTACACCTTC CASSIDLDRNYGYTF
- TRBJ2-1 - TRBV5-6 TGTGCCAGCAGCCCCCGGGGCCCATACAATGAGCAGTTCTTC CASSPRGPYNEQFF
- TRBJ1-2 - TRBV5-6 TGTGCCAGCAGCTTGGCGGGGTCCCACTATGGCTACACCTTC CASSLAGSHYGYTF
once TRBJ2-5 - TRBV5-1 TGCGCCAGCAGCTTGGCAGGGGTTGACGGGACCCAGTACTTC CASSLAGVDGTQYF
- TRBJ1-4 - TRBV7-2 TGTGCCAGCAGCCCTCAGAGGGGAACTAATGAAAAACTGTTTTTT CASSPQRGTNEKLFF
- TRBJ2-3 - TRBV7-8 TGTGCCAGCAGCACTCGATTCACAGATACGCAGTATTTT CASSTRFTDTQYF
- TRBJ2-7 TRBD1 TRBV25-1 TGTGCCAGCAGTGAATGGACAGGGACCTACGAGCAGTACTTC CASSEWTGTYEQYF
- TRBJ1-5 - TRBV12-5 TGTGCTAGCCAAATAAAGGCCTTTAATCAGCCCCAGCATTTT CASQIKAFNQPQHF
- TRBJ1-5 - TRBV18 TGTGCCAGCTCACAGCTCGGGGGCAGACAGCCCCAGCATTTT CASSQLGGRQPQHF
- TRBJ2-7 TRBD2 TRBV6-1 TGTGCCAGCAGTTTTAGCGGGGGGACTGATTACGAGCAGTACTTC CASSFSGGTDYEQYF
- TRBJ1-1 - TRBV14 TGTGCCAGCACCGAGGGTCTGAACACTGAAGCTTTCTTT CASTEGLNTEAFF